One sample yielded the 9 T cell receptor beta chains listed below, sequenced in a study of T cells after yellow fever vaccination. TCRdb processed the 5' RACE reads anew with MiXCR; each CDR3 protein has one entry. The sample has about 170,000 distinct CDR3 sequences; approximately 6.2% are singletons. The sequences come from CD4+ T cells sorted from PBMCs, collected on the day of the first yellow fever vaccination. The source is a young man who received the YFV17D yellow fever vaccine.

This clonotype was seen only a few times. The genes are TRBV6-1 and TRBJ1-1; D is undetermined. CDR1 is MNHNS, CDR2 SASEGT, per germline. V lost 4 bases, J lost 7 bases, and 13 bases lay in between. This CDR3 is 13 amino acids long. CDR3 in amino acids: CASSAHSPYEAFF. Here the CDR3 DNA reads TGTGCCAGCAGTGCCCACAGTCCCTATGAAGCTTTCTTT.

This clonotype was picked up a small number of times. The CDR3 spells CASSSRRISSGANVLTF. CDR3 coding DNA: TGTGCCAGCAGCTCGAGACGTATAAGCTCTGGGGCCAACGTCCTGACTTTC. The chain carries TRBV7-2 and TRBJ2-6; D not certain. The V gene lost 4 bases and the J gene lost 0 bases, with 13 bases spanning the gap. CDR3 size: 17 residues. CDR1 is SGHTA and CDR2 is FQGNSA in the germline V gene.

This clonotype came up many times. This rearrangement joins TRBV9 to TRBJ1-6; D not resolved. Trimming took 1 base from V and 5 from J, leaving 7 bases between them. CDR3 length: 14 amino acids. The germline V gene has CDR1 SGDLS and CDR2 YYNGEE. In DNA, the CDR3 is TGTGCCAGCAGCGTAAGTCTTGATAATTCACCCCTCCACTTT. Amino acid sequence: CASSVSLDNSPLHF.

This clonotype came up many times. The chain uses TRBV4-1 and TRBJ2-7, with D unresolved. This CDR3 region has 14 residues. CDR1 is MGHRA and CDR2 is YSYEKL in the germline V gene. V was trimmed by 1 base and J by 5 bases, leaving 12 bases between them. The chain's CDR3 is CASSQGLLTNEQYV. Written as DNA, the CDR3 is TGCGCCAGCAGCCAAGGGCTTCTGACAAACGAGCAGTACGTC.

This clonotype was found many times. This chain uses TRBV5-1 with TRBJ2-3; TRBD1 matches at 8 bases. The V and J ends lost 4 bases and 2 bases, in that order; junction bases with no gene match: 3. CDR1 SGHRS and CDR2 YFSETQ come from the germline V gene. The CDR3 spans 14 residues. CDR3 bases: TGCGCCAGCAGCCTGACAGGGGTCACAGATACGCAGTATTTT. This encodes CASSLTGVTDTQYF.

This clonotype has a count of ten or more. The chain uses TRBV10-3 and TRBJ1-2, with D possibly being TRBD1 (6 bases). V lost 6 bases and J 3 bases, leaving 14 bases between the germline ends. The CDR3 loop spans 14 amino acids. Per the germline V gene, CDR1 is ENHRY and CDR2 is SYGVKD. The CDR3: CAIRGDTLDYGYTF. CDR3 DNA sequence: TGTGCCATCAGGGGGGACACCCTGGACTATGGCTACACCTTC.

The chain links TRBV7-9 to TRBJ2-1; D gene uncertain. The V gene lost 4 bases and the J gene lost 1 base, with 8 bases spanning the gap. Looked up from germline, CDR1 is SEHNR and CDR2 is FQNEAQ (reference sequence). The CDR3 extends over 14 amino acids. The CDR3, as DNA: TGTGCCAGCAGCTCCGAAGGGTCCTACAATGAGCAGTTCTTC. This codes for CASSSEGSYNEQFF.

This clonotype was seen many times. The rearrangement links TRBV4-1 to TRBJ1-2; D might be TRBD1 (5 bases). The ends were cut back, 4 bases at V and 2 bases at J, with 14 bases in the middle. This CDR3 is 15 amino acids long. Germline V gives CDR1 MGHRA, CDR2 YSYEKL. As DNA, the CDR3 is TGCGCCAGCAGCCGCGGACAAGGAACCAACTATGGCTACACCTTC. Translating it yields CASSRGQGTNYGYTF.

The J gene is TRBJ2-3, the V gene TRBV7-2; 9 bases match TRBD2. The V segment lost 6 bases and the J segment 5 bases; nucleotides outside the gene matches: 12. Germline V gives CDR1 SGHTA, CDR2 FQGNSA. This CDR3 is built from 16 residues. For the CDR3, the DNA is TGTGCCAGCAGGCTCTACTCTAGCGGGATCGGAGATACGCAGTATTTT. This translates into CASRLYSSGIGDTQYF.